What follows is one T cell receptor (beta chain) and its context. Its antigen is as yet unknown. A much larger clone differs from this one at a single base, so this may be a read error. A J-beta primer mix and a sample-barcoded 5' primer were used in a second PCR of about 7 to 12 cycles. One entry per CDR3 protein, called by TCRdb with MiXCR from the 5' RACE reads. This table has about 680,000 distinct CDR3 sequences, approximately 49% appearing once. This sample is drawn from a study of blood T cells in healthy people across ages. Study-wide points: In long-lived donors, naive CD4+ cell counts and diversity exceeded those of aged donors. Using unsorted PBMCs precluded a conclusive naive versus antigen-experienced comparison. TCR beta diversity tracked closely with naive T cell percentage.

Germline assignment: CDR1 SQVTM and CDR2 ANQGSEA. The CDR3 loop spans 14 amino acids. V and J are TRBV29-1 and TRBJ2-5; perhaps TRBD2 as D (6 bases). The DNA matches TRBJ2-7 better at its end, which makes the J call doubtful. What was sequenced was blood. This clonotype was obtained from a woman in her sixties in good health. DNA of the CDR3: TGCGGCGTCTCCTTTGGAGGGGAGGAGGGCGAGCAGTACTTC. It translates to CGVSFGGEEGEQYF.